This T cell receptor beta chain was sequenced for a study of blood T cell repertoires in COVID-19. Study overall: The study drew acute and convalescent COVID-19 samples from the United States, Italy and Spain. T cells, B-cell-depleted T cells, or PBMCs supplied cDNA or gDNA.

Enrolled during active infection, Seattle patients were then followed longitudinally. V trimming: 5 bases; J trimming: 5 bases; junction bases outside the gene matches: 5. Germline loops: CDR1 MRHNA, CDR2 SNTAGT. The CDR3 consists of 14 residues. Original handling: Reference gene primer amplification gave nucleated cell count estimates. Using immunoSEQ multiplex PCR, the repertoire was profiled, and TCRdb retains in-frame clones only, with some absent. V and J calls and clone size are given by that table; D and trimming were obtained from the DNA. The sample holds roughly 390,000 clones; 70% to 90% are singletons and the top ten take about 10%.

The specimen was peripheral blood. The TCR originated in a woman in her twenties or thirties with COVID-19, enrolled during active disease. V and J are TRBV6-4 and TRBJ2-1; 8 bases match TRBD1. The chain's CDR3 is CASSTGGYNNEQFF. The CDR3, as DNA: TGTGCCAGCAGTACAGGGGGGTATAACAATGAGCAGTTCTTC.